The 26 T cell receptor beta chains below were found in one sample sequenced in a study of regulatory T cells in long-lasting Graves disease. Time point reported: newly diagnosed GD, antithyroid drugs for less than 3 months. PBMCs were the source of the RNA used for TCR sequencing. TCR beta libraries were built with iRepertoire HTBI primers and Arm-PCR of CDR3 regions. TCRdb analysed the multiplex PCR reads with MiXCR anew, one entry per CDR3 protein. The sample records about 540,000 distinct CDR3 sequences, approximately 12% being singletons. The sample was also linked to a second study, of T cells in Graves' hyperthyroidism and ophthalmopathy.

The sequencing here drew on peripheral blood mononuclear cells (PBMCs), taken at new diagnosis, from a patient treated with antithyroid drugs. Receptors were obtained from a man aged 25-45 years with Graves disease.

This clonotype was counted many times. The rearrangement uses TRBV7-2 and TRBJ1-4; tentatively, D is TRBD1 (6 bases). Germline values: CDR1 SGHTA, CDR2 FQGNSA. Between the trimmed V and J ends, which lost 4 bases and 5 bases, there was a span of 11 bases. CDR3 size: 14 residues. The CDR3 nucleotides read TGTGCCAGCAGCTCGGACAGCCAGAATGAAAAACTGTTTTTT. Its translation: CASSSDSQNEKLFF. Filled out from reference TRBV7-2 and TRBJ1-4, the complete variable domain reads GAGVSQSPSNKVTEKGKDVELRCDPISGHTALYWYRQSLGQGLEFLIYFQGNSAPDKSGLPSDRFSAERTGGSVSTLTIQRTQQEDSAVYLCASSSDSQNEKLFFGSGTQLSVL.

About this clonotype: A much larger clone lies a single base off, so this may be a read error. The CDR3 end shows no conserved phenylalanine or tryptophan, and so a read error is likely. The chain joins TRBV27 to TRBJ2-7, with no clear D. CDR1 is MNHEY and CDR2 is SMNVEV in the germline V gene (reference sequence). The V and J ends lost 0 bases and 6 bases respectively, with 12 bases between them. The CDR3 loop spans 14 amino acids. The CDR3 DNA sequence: TGTGCCAGCAGTTTATCCGACACGGTGGGCGAGCAGTACTCC. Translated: CASSLSDTVGEQYS.

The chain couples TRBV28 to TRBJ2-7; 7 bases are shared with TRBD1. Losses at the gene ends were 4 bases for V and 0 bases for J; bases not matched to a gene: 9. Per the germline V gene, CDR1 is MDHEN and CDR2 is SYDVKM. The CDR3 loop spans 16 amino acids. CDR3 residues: CASSSSGTVSSYEQYF. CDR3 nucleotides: TGTGCCAGCAGTTCGTCCGGGACAGTTAGCTCCTACGAGCAGTACTTC.

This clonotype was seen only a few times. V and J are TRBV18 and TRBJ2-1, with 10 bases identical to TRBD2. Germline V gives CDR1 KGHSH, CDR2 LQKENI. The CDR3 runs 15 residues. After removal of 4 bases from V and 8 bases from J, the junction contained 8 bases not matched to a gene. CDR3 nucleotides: TGTGCCAGCTCACGGAATAGCGGGAGGAACTATGAGCAGTTCTTC. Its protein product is CASSRNSGRNYEQFF.

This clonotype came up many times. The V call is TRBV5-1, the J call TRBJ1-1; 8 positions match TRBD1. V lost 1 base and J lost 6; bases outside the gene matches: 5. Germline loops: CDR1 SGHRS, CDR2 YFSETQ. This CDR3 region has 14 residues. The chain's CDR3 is CASSLSQGVSEAFF. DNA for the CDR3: TGCGCCAGCAGCTTGTCACAGGGGGTCTCTGAAGCTTTCTTT.

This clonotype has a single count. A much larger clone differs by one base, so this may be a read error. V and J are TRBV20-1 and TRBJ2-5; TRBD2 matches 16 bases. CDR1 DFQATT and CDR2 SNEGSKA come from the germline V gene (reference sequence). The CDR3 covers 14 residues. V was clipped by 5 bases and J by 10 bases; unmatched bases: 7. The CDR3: CSAVGTSGGGGQYF. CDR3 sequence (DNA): TGCAGTGCTGTCGGGACTAGCGGGGGGGGGGGCCAGTACTTC.

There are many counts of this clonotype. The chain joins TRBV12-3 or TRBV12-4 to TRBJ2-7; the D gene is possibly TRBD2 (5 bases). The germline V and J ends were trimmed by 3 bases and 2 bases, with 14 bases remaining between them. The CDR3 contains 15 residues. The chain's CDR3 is CASSFESGLPYEQYF. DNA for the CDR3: TGTGCCAGCAGTTTCGAGTCGGGATTGCCCTACGAGCAGTACTTC.

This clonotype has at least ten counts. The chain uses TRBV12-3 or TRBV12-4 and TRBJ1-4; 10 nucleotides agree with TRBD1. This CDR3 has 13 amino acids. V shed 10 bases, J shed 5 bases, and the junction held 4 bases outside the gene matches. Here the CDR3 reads CAIGTGANEKLFF. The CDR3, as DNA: TGTGCCATCGGGACAGGGGCAAATGAAAAACTGTTTTTT.

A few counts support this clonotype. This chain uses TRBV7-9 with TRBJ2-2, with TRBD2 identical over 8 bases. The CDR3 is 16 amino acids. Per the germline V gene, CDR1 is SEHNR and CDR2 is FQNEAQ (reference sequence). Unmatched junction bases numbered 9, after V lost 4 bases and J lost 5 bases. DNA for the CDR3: TGTGCCAGCAGCTGGGGACTAGTGGAGAGTACCGGGGAGCTGTTTTTT. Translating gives CASSWGLVESTGELFF.

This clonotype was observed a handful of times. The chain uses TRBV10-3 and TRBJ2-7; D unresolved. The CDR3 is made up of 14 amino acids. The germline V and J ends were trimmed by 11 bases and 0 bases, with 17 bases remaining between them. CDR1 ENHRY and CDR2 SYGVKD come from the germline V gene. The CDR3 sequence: CAVIRSLSSYEQYF. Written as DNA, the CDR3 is TGTGCCGTCATCCGGAGTCTAAGCTCCTACGAGCAGTACTTC.

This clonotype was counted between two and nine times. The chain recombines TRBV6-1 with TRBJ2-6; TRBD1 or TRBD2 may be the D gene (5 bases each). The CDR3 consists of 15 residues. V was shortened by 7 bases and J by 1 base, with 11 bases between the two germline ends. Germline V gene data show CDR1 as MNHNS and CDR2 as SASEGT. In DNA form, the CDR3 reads TGTGCCAGCAATCATGGGGGATCTGGGGCCAACGTCCTGACTTTC. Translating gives CASNHGGSGANVLTF.

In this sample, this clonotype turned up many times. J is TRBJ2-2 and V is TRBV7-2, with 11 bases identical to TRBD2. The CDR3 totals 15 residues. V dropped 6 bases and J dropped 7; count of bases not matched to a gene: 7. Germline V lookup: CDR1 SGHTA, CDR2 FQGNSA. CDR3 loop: CASSHSGRAVGELFF. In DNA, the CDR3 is TGTGCCAGCAGTCATAGCGGGAGGGCAGTCGGGGAGCTGTTTTTT.

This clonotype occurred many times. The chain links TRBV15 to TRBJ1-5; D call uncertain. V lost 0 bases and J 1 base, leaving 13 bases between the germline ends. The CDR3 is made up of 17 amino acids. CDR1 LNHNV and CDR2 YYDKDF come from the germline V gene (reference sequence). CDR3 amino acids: CATSRDSLRESNQPQHF. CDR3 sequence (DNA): TGTGCCACCAGCAGAGATTCGTTACGGGAAAGCAATCAGCCCCAGCATTTT.

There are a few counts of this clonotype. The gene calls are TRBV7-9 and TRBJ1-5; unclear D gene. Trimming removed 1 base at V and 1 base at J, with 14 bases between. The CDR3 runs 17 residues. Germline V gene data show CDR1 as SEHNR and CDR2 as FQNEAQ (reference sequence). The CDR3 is CASSLGWDGESNQPQHF. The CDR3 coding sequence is TGTGCCAGCAGCTTAGGGTGGGATGGAGAAAGCAATCAGCCCCAGCATTTT.

CDR3 amino acids: CSARDFLDINYGYTF. The CDR3 DNA reads as TGCAGTGCTAGAGATTTTTTGGACATTAACTATGGCTACACCTTC. The J gene is TRBJ1-2, the V gene TRBV20-1, with D tentatively TRBD1 (5 bases). V lost 0 bases, J lost 1 base, and 12 bases lay in between. CDR3 length equals 15 residues. Germline CDR1 DFQATT, CDR2 SNEGSKA (reference sequence).

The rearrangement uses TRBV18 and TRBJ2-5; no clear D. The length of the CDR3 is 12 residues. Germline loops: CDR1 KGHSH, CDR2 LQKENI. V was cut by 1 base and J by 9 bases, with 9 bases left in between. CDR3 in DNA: TGTGCCAGCTCACCACTCGAGGATGCCCAGTACTTC. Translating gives CASSPLEDAQYF. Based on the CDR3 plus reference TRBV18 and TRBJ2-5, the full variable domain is NAGVMQNPRHLVRRRGQEARLRCSPMKGHSHVYWYRQLPEEGLKFMVYLQKENIIDESGMPKERFSAEFPKEGPSILRIQQVVRGDSAAYFCASSPLEDAQYFGPGTRLLVL.

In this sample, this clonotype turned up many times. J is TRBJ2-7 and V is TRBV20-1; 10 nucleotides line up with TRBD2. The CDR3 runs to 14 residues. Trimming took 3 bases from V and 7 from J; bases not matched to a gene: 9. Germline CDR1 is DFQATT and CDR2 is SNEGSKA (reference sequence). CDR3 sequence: CSASLVAGGGEQYF. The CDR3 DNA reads TGCAGTGCTAGTTTGGTAGCGGGAGGTGGTGAGCAGTACTTC.

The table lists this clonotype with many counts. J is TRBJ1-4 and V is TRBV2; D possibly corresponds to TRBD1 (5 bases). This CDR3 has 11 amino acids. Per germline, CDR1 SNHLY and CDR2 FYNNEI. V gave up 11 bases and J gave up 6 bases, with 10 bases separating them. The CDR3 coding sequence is TGTGCCGAGGGGAGAGATGAAAAACTGTTTTTT. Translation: CAEGRDEKLFF. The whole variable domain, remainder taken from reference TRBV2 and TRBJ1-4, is EPEVTQTPSHQVTQMGQEVILRCVPISNHLYFYWYRQILGQKVEFLVSFYNNEISEKSEIFDDQFSVERPDGSNFTLKIRSTKLEDSAMYFCAEGRDEKLFFGSGTQLSVL.

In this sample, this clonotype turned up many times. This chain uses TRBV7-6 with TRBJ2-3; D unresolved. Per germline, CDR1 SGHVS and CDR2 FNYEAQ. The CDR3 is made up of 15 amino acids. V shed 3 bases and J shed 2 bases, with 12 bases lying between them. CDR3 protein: CASSLSVLVTDTQYF. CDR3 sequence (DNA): TGTGCCAGCAGCTTGTCCGTCCTAGTCACAGATACGCAGTATTTT. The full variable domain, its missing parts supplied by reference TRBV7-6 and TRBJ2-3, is GAGVSQSPRYKVTKRGQDVALRCDPISGHVSLYWYRQALGQGPEFLTYFNYEAQQDKSGLPNDRFSAERPEGSISTLTIQRTEQRDSAMYRCASSLSVLVTDTQYFGPGTRLTVL.

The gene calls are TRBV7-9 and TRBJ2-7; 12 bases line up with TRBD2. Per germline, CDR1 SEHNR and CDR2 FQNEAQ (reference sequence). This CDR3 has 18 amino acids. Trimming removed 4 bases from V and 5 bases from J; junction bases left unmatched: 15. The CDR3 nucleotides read TGTGCCAGCAGCTCACCGCCCAGACTAGCGGGAGAGGATGACGAGCAGTACTTC. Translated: CASSSPPRLAGEDDEQYF.

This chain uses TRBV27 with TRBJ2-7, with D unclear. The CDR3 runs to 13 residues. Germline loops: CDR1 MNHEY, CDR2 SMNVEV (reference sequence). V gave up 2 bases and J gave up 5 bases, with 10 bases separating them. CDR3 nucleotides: TGTGCCAGCAGTTTAAGCCCACATCACGAGCAGTACTTC. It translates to CASSLSPHHEQYF.

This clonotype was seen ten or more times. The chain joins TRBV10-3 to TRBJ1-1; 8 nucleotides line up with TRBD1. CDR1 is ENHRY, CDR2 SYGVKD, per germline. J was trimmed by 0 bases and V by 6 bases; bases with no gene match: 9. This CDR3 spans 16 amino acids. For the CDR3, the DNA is TGTGCCATCAGAGATGACAGGGGTCTATTGAACACTGAAGCTTTCTTT. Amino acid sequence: CAIRDDRGLLNTEAFF.

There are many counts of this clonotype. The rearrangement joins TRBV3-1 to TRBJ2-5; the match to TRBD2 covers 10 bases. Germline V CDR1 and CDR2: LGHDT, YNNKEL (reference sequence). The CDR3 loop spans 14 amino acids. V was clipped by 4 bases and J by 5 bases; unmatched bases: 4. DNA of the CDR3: TGTGCCAGCAGCCTAGGACTAGCGGTCGAGACCCAGTACTTC. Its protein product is CASSLGLAVETQYF.

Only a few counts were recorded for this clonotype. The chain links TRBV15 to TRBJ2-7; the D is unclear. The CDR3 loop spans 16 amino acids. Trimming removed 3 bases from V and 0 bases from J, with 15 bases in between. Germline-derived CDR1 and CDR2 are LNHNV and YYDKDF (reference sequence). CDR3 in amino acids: CATSSRQERRSYEQYF. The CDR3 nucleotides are TGTGCCACCAGCAGTCGCCAGGAACGGCGCTCCTACGAGCAGTACTTC.

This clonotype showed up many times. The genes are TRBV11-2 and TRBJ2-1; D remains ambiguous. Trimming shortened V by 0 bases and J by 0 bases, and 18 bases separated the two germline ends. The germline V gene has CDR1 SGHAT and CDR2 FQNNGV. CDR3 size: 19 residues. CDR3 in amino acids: CASSLDSRGGADSYNEQFF. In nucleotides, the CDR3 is TGTGCCAGCAGCTTAGACTCCCGAGGCGGAGCTGACTCCTACAATGAGCAGTTCTTC.

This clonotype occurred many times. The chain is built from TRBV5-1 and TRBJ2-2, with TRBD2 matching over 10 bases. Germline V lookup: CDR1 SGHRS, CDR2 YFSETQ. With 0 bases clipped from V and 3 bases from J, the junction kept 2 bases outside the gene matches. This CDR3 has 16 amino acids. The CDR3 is CASSLGLAGDTGELFF. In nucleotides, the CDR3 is TGCGCCAGCAGCTTGGGACTAGCGGGCGACACCGGGGAGCTGTTTTTT.